This is a list of T cell receptor beta chains from one sample in a study of T cells after yellow fever vaccination. TCRdb ran MiXCR on the 5' RACE reads and lists one entry per CDR3 protein. The sample includes 60,000 to 75,000 distinct CDR3 sequences, approximately 7% of them seen just once. Sequencing used CD8+ T cells sorted from PBMCs, obtained around 45 days after the first yellow fever vaccination. The source of these receptors is a man between 18 and 35 years old who received the YFV17D yellow fever vaccine. Each CDR3 is given with its conserved first and last residue. Each record gives: clone size, V gene, J gene, D gene, CDR3 protein, CDR3 DNA. The D gene is left open where the match is weak. The size field is filled for only some rows; it gives once, few, many or a size class.

-	TRBV4-3	TRBJ1-6	-	CASSQGYRYEESPLHF	TGCGCCAGCAGCCAAGGTTACAGGTACGAGGAGTCACCCCTCCACTTT
many	TRBV6-1	TRBJ2-2	-	CASKGLRGAGELFF	TGTGCCAGCAAGGGCTTGCGTGGGGCCGGGGAGCTGTTTTTT
-	TRBV29-1	TRBJ2-7	-	CSVELTDYEQYF	TGCAGCGTTGAGTTGACGGACTACGAGCAGTACTTC
many	TRBV5-6	TRBJ1-1	-	CASSSRVAGLNTEAFF	TGTGCCAGCAGCTCCCGGGTGGCAGGTCTGAACACTGAAGCTTTCTTT
few	TRBV7-7	TRBJ2-7	TRBD1	CASSLGATGINEQYF	TGTGCCAGCAGCTTAGGGGCGACAGGGATCAACGAGCAGTACTTC
-	TRBV6-1	TRBJ2-5	TRBD1	CASSPWTGQETQYF	TGTGCCAGCAGTCCGTGGACAGGGCAAGAGACCCAGTACTTC
-	TRBV6-1	TRBJ1-2	TRBD1	CASSLQGGGSGYTF	TGTGCCAGCAGCCTCCAGGGGGGGGGCTCTGGCTACACCTTC
many	TRBV12-3/TRBV12-4	TRBJ1-6	-	CASSLEKTRDTYNSPLHF	TGTGCCAGCAGTTTAGAGAAGACGAGAGACACCTATAATTCACCCCTCCACTTT
many	TRBV12-3/TRBV12-4	TRBJ2-7	-	CASSLESAESSYEQYF	TGTGCCAGCAGTTTAGAATCCGCGGAAAGCTCCTACGAGCAGTACTTC
few	TRBV6-5	TRBJ1-3	TRBD1	CASRFGTGQGNTIYF	TGTGCCAGCAGGTTTGGGACAGGGCAAGGAAACACCATATATTTT
many	TRBV7-3	TRBJ2-1	TRBD2	CASSPVGSGYNEQFF	TGTGCCAGCAGCCCCGTGGGTAGCGGGTACAATGAGCAGTTCTTC
many	TRBV6-5	TRBJ2-7	TRBD1	CASKHDRGRYEQYF	TGTGCCAGCAAACACGACAGGGGGCGGTACGAGCAGTACTTC
few	TRBV29-1	TRBJ2-5	TRBD1	CSVQETGTDQETQYF	TGCAGCGTCCAAGAGACAGGGACCGACCAAGAGACCCAGTACTTC
many	TRBV28	TRBJ2-3	-	CASSLFTQYF	TGTGCCAGCAGTTTATTTACGCAGTATTTT
-	TRBV11-2	TRBJ2-7	-	CASSRSGAREQYF	TGTGCCAGCAGCCGCAGTGGGGCTAGGGAGCAGTACTTC
many	TRBV7-9	TRBJ1-1	-	CASSSNVLGGLAFF	TGTGCCAGCAGCTCTAATGTGCTTGGTGGTTTGGCTTTCTTT
-	TRBV30	TRBJ2-1	TRBD1	CAVQGVRSYNEQFF	TGTGCCGTTCAGGGGGTCCGCTCCTACAATGAGCAGTTCTTC
many	TRBV6-2/TRBV6-3	TRBJ2-7	TRBD1	CASSYPDRGEYEQYF	TGTGCCAGCAGTTACCCGGACAGGGGAGAATACGAGCAGTACTTC
many	TRBV5-5	TRBJ2-1	-	CASSLVHLSYNEQFF	TGTGCCAGCAGCTTGGTCCATCTCTCCTACAATGAGCAGTTCTTC
many	TRBV7-9	TRBJ2-3	-	CASSFKGWGTDTQYF	TGTGCCAGCAGCTTTAAGGGTTGGGGCACAGATACGCAGTATTTT
-	TRBV18	TRBJ2-5	TRBD1	CASSPRDRDYRSETQYF	TGTGCCAGCTCACCACGGGACAGGGATTATCGCTCGGAGACCCAGTACTTC
many	TRBV9	TRBJ2-6	-	CASSVAAGANVLTF	TGTGCCAGCAGCGTAGCTGCCGGGGCCAACGTCCTGACTTTC
many	TRBV29-1	TRBJ2-3	-	CSVEHSLAADTQYF	TGCAGCGTTGAACACTCTCTCGCGGCAGATACGCAGTATTTT
many	TRBV29-1	TRBJ1-3	-	CSVEGDWAGNTIYF	TGCAGCGTTGAAGGGGACTGGGCTGGAAACACCATATATTTT
few	TRBV19	TRBJ2-5	-	CASSIGDGYQETQYF	TGTGCCAGTAGTATAGGGGACGGGTACCAAGAGACCCAGTACTTC
many	TRBV27	TRBJ2-1	TRBD2	CASSSAASGGPREQFF	TGTGCCAGCAGTTCCGCCGCTAGCGGGGGGCCCCGGGAGCAGTTCTTC
many	TRBV4-1	TRBJ1-6	-	CASSQEAGSNSPLHF	TGCGCCAGCAGCCAAGAGGCAGGGTCGAATTCACCCCTCCACTTT
many	TRBV9	TRBJ2-3	-	CASSPPARTDTQYF	TGTGCCAGTTCCCCGCCAGCCCGCACAGATACGCAGTATTTT
many	TRBV4-3	TRBJ2-3	-	CASSQDNRADTQYF	TGCGCCAGCAGCCAAGATAATAGGGCTGATACGCAGTATTTT
many	TRBV13	TRBJ1-1	-	CASSPAPWTEAFF	TGTGCCAGCAGCCCAGCCCCATGGACTGAAGCTTTCTTT
few	TRBV28	TRBJ2-5	TRBD2	CASREASGGRRDQYF	TGTGCCAGCAGAGAAGCTAGCGGGGGGAGAAGAGACCAGTACTTC
many	TRBV6-2/TRBV6-3	TRBJ1-1	TRBD1	CASSWTGMNTEAFF	TGTGCCAGCAGTTGGACAGGAATGAACACTGAAGCTTTCTTT
many	TRBV9	TRBJ2-3	TRBD2	CASSVAAGGKSDTQYF	TGTGCCAGCAGCGTCGCGGCGGGGGGCAAGTCAGATACGCAGTATTTT
many	TRBV7-9	TRBJ2-1	-	CASSPAGRGLYNEQFF	TGTGCCAGCAGCCCAGCAGGGCGGGGGCTATACAATGAGCAGTTCTTC
many	TRBV7-8	TRBJ2-1	TRBD2	CASSPWASGGAYNEQFF	TGTGCCAGCAGCCCTTGGGCTAGCGGGGGGGCGTACAATGAGCAGTTCTTC
-	TRBV24-1	TRBJ2-1	TRBD2	CATSDRGGREQFF	TGTGCCACCAGTGACCGGGGGGGACGTGAGCAGTTCTTC
many	TRBV4-3	TRBJ2-1	-	CASSQARSGGSFYNEQFF	TGCGCCAGCAGCCAAGCGCGGTCTGGCGGGTCATTCTACAATGAGCAGTTCTTC
many	TRBV29-1	TRBJ2-7	-	CSVATEGHEQYF	TGCAGCGTTGCTACCGAGGGTCACGAGCAGTACTTC